This T cell receptor beta chain was identified in a study of blood T cell repertoires in COVID-19. Study-level information: Specimens from acute and convalescent COVID-19 originated in the United States, Italy and Spain. PBMCs, B-cell-depleted T cells, or T cells were the source of the cDNA or gDNA that made up the material.

Followed over time, Seattle patients had been enrolled while infection was active. Here immunoSEQ multiplex PCR was the method, and the copy in TCRdb shows in-frame clones only, minus some. The data show some 290,000 clones, with about nine tenths seen just once and about 10% held by the top ten. This clonotype was obtained from a woman aged 25 to 39 with COVID-19, enrolled during active disease. Source material: peripheral blood.

As DNA, the CDR3 is TGTGCCAGCAGCGTAGGCAGGGTTACCGGCCCAGATACGCAGTATTTT. Its protein is CASSVGRVTGPDTQYF. The chain couples TRBV9 to TRBJ2-3, with D possibly being TRBD1 (5 bases). Looked up from germline, CDR1 is SGDLS and CDR2 is YYNGEE. V shed 0 bases and J shed 4 bases, with 15 bases lying between them. The CDR3 contains 16 residues.